The rows below give T cell receptor beta chains drawn from one sample of a study of CXCR3-negative and CXCR3-positive naive CD8 T cells. For each CDR3 protein, TCRdb gives one entry from its re-call of the 5' RACE reads, without DNA. This repertoire includes tens of thousands of distinct CDR3 sequences. The sample consisted of naive CXCR3+ CD8+ T cells from blood. The origin of the receptors is a human donor in good health. Some clones in this sample may be carry-over from other donors' samples. The CDR3 runs from the conserved cysteine through the conserved F or W. The order of the fields is J gene, CDR3 length, V gene, CDR3 protein.

>TRBJ1-1|15|TRBV28
CASSSDRDMNTEAFF
>TRBJ2-7|12|TRBV29-1
CSVVDRVSEQYF
>TRBJ2-5|15|TRBV29-1
CSVPLWDPGSATQYF
>TRBJ2-1|22|TRBV4-3
CASSQSGPRRSRTSGSLDEQFF
>TRBJ2-7|14|TRBV27
CASSNRGGSYEQYF
>TRBJ2-1|14|TRBV10-3
CAISEGGGNNEQFF
>TRBJ2-2|18|TRBV12-3/TRBV12-4
CASSIPTLGKRETGELFF
>TRBJ1-5|15|TRBV5-1
CASSWTGPSNQPQHF
>TRBJ2-1|14|TRBV7-6
CASSLATSGDEQFF
>TRBJ1-2|12|TRBV20-1
CSARNREGGYTF
>TRBJ2-1|18|TRBV12-3/TRBV12-4
CASSFVSGRAGSGNEQFF
>TRBJ2-2|17|TRBV12-3/TRBV12-4
CASRQTSGRPNTGELFF
>TRBJ1-1|12|TRBV20-1
CSAPWSTTEAFF
>TRBJ2-7|12|TRBV25-1
CASSHSGHEQYF
>TRBJ2-7|14|TRBV28
CASSRPGRVYEQYF
>TRBJ2-7|13|TRBV7-2
CASSLRGNYEQYF
>TRBJ2-7|13|TRBV20-1
CSARDRATYEQYF
>TRBJ1-1|15|TRBV6-6
CASSPSDRTNTEAFF
>TRBJ2-2|16|TRBV10-3
CAISESSGGEPGELFF
>TRBJ2-1|14|TRBV7-7
CASSHIAGGNEQFF
>TRBJ1-4|15|TRBV7-9
CASSSGHSPNEKLFF
>TRBJ2-3|17|TRBV5-6
CASSLAGYSRRTDTQYF
>TRBJ2-1|16|TRBV7-3
CASSLEASGGYNEQFF